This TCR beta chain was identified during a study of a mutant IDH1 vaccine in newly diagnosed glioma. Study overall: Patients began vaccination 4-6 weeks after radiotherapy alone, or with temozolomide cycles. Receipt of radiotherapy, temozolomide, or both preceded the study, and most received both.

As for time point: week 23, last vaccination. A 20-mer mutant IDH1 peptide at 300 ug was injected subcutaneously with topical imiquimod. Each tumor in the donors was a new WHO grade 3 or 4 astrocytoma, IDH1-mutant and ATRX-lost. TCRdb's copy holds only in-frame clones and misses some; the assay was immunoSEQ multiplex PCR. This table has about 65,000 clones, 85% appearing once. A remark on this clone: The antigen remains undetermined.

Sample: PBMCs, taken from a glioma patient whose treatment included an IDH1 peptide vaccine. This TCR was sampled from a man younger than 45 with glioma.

CDR3 nucleotide sequence: TGTGCCAGCAGCATGTCTTGGGTCAATCAGCCCCAGCATTTT. Translated: CASSMSWVNQPQHF. The chain combines TRBV7-8 with TRBJ1-5, with D unclear. The CDR3 extends over 14 amino acids. Germline CDR1 and CDR2: SGHVS and FQNEAQ. Deletions cut 5 bases from V and 3 bases from J, with 11 bases between.